This T cell receptor beta chain originates from a study of T cells in tuberculosis. Study findings and constraints: Active tuberculosis patients had shorter CDR3-alpha; the beta difference was nonsignificant. Classification accuracy was about 85% (AUROC over 0.85) with the GMM-specific repertoire. Active tuberculosis alpha repertoires lay closer to GMM-specific TCRs than controls'.

Only in-frame clones appear in the TCRdb table, and some are missing; sequencing was by immunoSEQ multiplex PCR. The sample carries about 35,000 clones, around 92% recorded once. V gave up 3 bases and J gave up 8 bases; unmatched junction bases: 3. This CDR3 region has 13 residues. CDR1 SGHNT and CDR2 YENEEA come from the germline V gene. Each donor contributed about 110,000 T cells on average, unsorted. For this clone: Its antigen is undetermined.

This clonotype was sampled from a donor aged 10-29 years with latent tuberculosis or without tuberculosis infection. Some clones in this sample may be carry-over from other donors' samples. The chain employs TRBV11-3 and TRBJ2-1; 8 bases fit TRBD1. Sequencing was carried out using PBMCs. The CDR3 loop is CASSFDRGDEQFF. CDR3 bases: TGTGCCAGCAGCTTCGACAGGGGCGATGAGCAGTTCTTC.